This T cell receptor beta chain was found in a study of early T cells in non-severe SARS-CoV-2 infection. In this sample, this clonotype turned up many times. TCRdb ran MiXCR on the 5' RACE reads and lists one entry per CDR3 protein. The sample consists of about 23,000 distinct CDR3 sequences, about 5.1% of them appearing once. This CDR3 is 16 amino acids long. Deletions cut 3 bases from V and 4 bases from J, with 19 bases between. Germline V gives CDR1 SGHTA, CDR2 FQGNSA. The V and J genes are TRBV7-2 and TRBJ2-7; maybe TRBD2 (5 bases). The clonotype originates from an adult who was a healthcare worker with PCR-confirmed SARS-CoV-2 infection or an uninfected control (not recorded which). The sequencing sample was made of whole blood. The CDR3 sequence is CASSFLSSNTVYEQYF. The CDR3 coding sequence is TGTGCCAGCAGCTTTCTGTCTAGCAACACCGTTTACGAGCAGTACTTC.